This T cell receptor (beta chain) was retrieved from a study of patients and donors after allogeneic stem cell transplantation. TCRdb analysed the RT-PCR reads with MiXCR anew, one entry per CDR3 protein. The repertoire consists of some 200,000 distinct CDR3 sequences, with 35% to 50% occurring once and the leading ten covering 30% to 35%. The table lists this clonotype with a few counts. V dropped 5 bases and J dropped 0 bases, with 11 bases sitting between them. There are 15 residues in the CDR3. Germline CDR1 KGHSH, CDR2 LQKENI. The sequence derives from a human donor who was either an allogeneic HSCT recipient or a stem cell or donor lymphocyte infusion donor (not recorded which). It is not recorded whose cells these are; they may come from a transplant donor. The material sequenced was blood, either unsorted or a sorted T cell fraction (not recorded which). The chain couples TRBV18 to TRBJ1-3, with D hard to call. CDR3 in amino acids: CASSSRTVSGNTIYF. CDR3 DNA sequence: TGTGCCAGCTCATCTCGGACGGTCTCTGGAAACACCATATATTTT.